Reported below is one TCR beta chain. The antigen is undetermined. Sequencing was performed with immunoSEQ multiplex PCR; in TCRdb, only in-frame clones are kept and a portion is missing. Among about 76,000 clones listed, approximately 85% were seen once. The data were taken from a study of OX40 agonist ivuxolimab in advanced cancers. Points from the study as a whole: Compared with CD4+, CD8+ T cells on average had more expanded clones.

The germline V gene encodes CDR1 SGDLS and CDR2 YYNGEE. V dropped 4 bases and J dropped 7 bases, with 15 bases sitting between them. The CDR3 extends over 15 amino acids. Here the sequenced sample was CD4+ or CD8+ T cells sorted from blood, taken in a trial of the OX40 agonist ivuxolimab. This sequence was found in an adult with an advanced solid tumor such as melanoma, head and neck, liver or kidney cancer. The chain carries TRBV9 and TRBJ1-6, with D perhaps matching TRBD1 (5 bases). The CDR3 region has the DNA TGTGCCAGCAGCCCCCGACAGACCTTGAATTCACCCCTCCACTTT. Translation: CASSPRQTLNSPLHF.